This T cell receptor beta chain was recorded in a study of blood T cell repertoires in COVID-19. Study-wide background: Nucleic acid was either cDNA or gDNA, and it came from T cells, B-cell-depleted T cells, or PBMCs.

Losses at the gene ends were 0 bases for V and 11 bases for J; bases not matched to a gene: 11. The CDR3 covers 15 residues. The V gene's germline CDR1 is SGHRS and CDR2 YFSETQ. Authors' processing steps: Researchers report that nucleated cell counts were estimated from reference gene primer amplification. The repertoire was sequenced with immunoSEQ multiplex PCR; TCRdb's copy has only in-frame clones and lacks some. From that table come the V and J calls and clone size; the DNA was used to work out D and trimming. The table lists 150,000 to 190,000 clones, about 86% of them singletons. Cohorts were determined from participant-reported clinical history.

Specimen: PBMCs or T cells enriched from blood (not recorded which). The source is a man aged 50 to 59 who had recovered from COVID-19. This rearrangement joins TRBV5-1 to TRBJ1-1; 9 bases map to TRBD1. CDR3 sequence: CASSLEGQGGTYAFF. DNA for the CDR3: TGCGCCAGCAGCTTGGAGGGACAGGGAGGGACCTACGCTTTCTTT.